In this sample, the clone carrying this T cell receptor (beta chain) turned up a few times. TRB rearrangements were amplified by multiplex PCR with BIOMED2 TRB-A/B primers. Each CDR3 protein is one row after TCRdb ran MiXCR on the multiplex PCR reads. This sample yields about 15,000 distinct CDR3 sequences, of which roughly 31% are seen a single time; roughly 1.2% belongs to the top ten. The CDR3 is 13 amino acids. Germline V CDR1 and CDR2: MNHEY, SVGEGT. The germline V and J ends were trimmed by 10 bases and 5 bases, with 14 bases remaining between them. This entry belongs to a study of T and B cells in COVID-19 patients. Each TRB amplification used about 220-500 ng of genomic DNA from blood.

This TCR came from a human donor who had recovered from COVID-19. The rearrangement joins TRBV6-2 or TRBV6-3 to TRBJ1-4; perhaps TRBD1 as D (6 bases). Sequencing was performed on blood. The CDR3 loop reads CATRTAPNEKLFF. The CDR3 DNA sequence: TGTGCCACTCGGACAGCCCCAAATGAAAAACTGTTTTTT.